Below, 5 T cell receptor beta chains from the same sample are listed, as sequenced in a study of identical twins. TCRdb recomputed calls from the 5' RACE reads with MiXCR, one row per CDR3 protein. This table holds 500,000 to 600,000 distinct CDR3 sequences, approximately 22% found once. The data were also submitted as part of a second study, on T cells expressing NK-cell markers.

The sample was CD4+ T cells sorted from blood. The receptors come from a woman in her late teens or twenties in good health.

This clonotype was recorded many times. J is TRBJ1-1 and V is TRBV20-1, with a weak D call TRBD1 (5 bases). With 0 bases removed from V and 3 bases from J, the gap between germline ends came to 14 bases. The CDR3 totals 15 residues. Germline V gene sequence: CDR1 DFQATT, CDR2 SNEGSKA (reference sequence). CDR3 residues: CSAREGRGRDTEAFF. In DNA form, the CDR3 reads TGCAGTGCTAGAGAGGGGCGAGGCAGGGACACTGAAGCTTTCTTT.

This clonotype has only a few counts. The J gene is TRBJ1-1, the V gene TRBV6-6, with a possible D match to TRBD1 (6 bases). The germline V gene encodes CDR1 MNHNY and CDR2 SVGAGI (reference sequence). The CDR3 has 13 residues. Trimming stripped 9 bases from V and 5 bases from J, with 16 bases between. This CDR3 is CASTPGGGTEAFF. The CDR3 region has the DNA TGTGCCAGTACCCCCGGGGGCGGGACTGAAGCTTTCTTT.

The genes are TRBV6-1 and TRBJ2-3, with TRBD2 matching over 7 bases. This CDR3 has 15 residues. Trimming took 6 bases from V and 4 from J; bases not matched to a gene: 10. In germline, CDR1 is MNHNS, CDR2 SASEGT. The CDR3 is CASRPVRLAPDTQYF. Written as DNA, the CDR3 is TGTGCCAGCAGACCCGTTAGACTAGCTCCAGATACGCAGTATTTT.

The gene calls are TRBV2 and TRBJ2-1; D is ambiguous. The CDR3 extends over 11 amino acids. Germline CDR1 SNHLY, CDR2 FYNNEI. V was clipped by 11 bases and J by 6 bases, with 11 bases between them. CDR3 loop: CARRPGNEQFF. In DNA form, the CDR3 reads TGTGCCCGTCGGCCAGGCAATGAGCAGTTCTTC.

This clonotype has just a few counts. DNA for the CDR3: TGCGCCAGCAGAGACGGACAGTTAGGGCCCACGGGGACCCAGTACTTC. Encoded protein: CASRDGQLGPTGTQYF. The rearrangement uses TRBV5-1 and TRBJ2-5; possible D gene TRBD1, 6 bases. CDR1 is SGHRS, CDR2 YFSETQ, per germline. V lost 5 bases and J lost 7, with 24 bases in between. The CDR3 loop spans 16 amino acids.